Below are 2 T cell receptor beta chains sequenced from a single sample in a study of blood T cell repertoires in COVID-19 (dated by TCRdb to 2020 to 2021). To prepare the library, the immunoSEQ multiplex PCR assay was applied. In its TCRdb copy, this immuneACCESS table keeps in-frame sequences only and misses some clones. Where compared with another copy, unresolved V genes explain less than half of these, and the others have no known cause. In all, the sample holds about 360,000 clones, and roughly 88% of those were seen once. Of the sample, around 2.1% is held by the ten largest clones. Sequenced sample: PBMCs or T cells enriched from blood (not recorded which). The receptor set was obtained from a woman aged 40 to 50 with acute COVID-19.

The CDR3 region is CASSNPGGQGTEAFF. CDR3 DNA sequence: TGTGCCAGCAGTAACCCAGGGGGCCAGGGTACTGAAGCTTTCTTT. The chain combines TRBV6-5 with TRBJ1-1; 8 bases line up with TRBD1. Germline assignment: CDR1 MNHEY and CDR2 SVGAGI. The CDR3 covers 15 residues. The V gene end was trimmed by 5 bases and the J gene end by 5 bases; junction bases not matched to a gene: 10.

The rearrangement joins TRBV4-1 to TRBJ2-1, with 14 bases fitting TRBD2. CDR3 size: 17 residues. Germline V lookup: CDR1 MGHRA, CDR2 YSYEKL. J lost 4 bases, V lost 4 bases, and 6 bases had no gene match. The CDR3 is CASSPRLAGGVYNEQFF. The CDR3 DNA is TGCGCCAGCAGCCCCCGACTAGCGGGGGGGGTATACAATGAGCAGTTCTTC.